This TCR beta chain was recovered during a study of cytomegalovirus exposure and HLA in healthy donors. Across the study: Within the Caucasian-associated ancestry cluster were around 80% of the 300 to 450 genotyped donors.

The PCR contained 60 Vbeta and 13 Jbeta primers. As processed by the authors: Approximately 10 million shared chains were among about 80 million unique TCR beta chains counted in a later analysis. The data were produced by immunoSEQ multiplex PCR, yet TCRdb's version contains in-frame clones alone and is incomplete. Clone size and the V and J calls come from that table; the DNA yielded D and trimming. Among roughly 200,000 clones listed, less than 85% were seen once. Regarding the study as a whole: A later analysis linked some 17,000 TCR beta sequences to HLA alleles at 0.05 false discovery rate. In a later analysis, parvovirus B19, influenza, CMV and Epstein-Barr virus appeared linked to several top co-occurrence clusters.

As regards this clone: The target antigen is unknown.

Sequences were obtained from PBMCs. This clonotype originated in a young man in good health and CMV-seronegative.

CDR3 bases: TGCGCCAGCAGATCATCAGGGGGAGGTGGAAACACCATATATTTT. Translating gives CASRSSGGGGNTIYF. The chain recombines TRBV5-1 with TRBJ1-3; 7 positions match TRBD1. V lost 5 bases and J lost 3; bases outside the gene matches: 8. Germline V gene sequence: CDR1 SGHRS, CDR2 YFSETQ. The CDR3 has 15 residues.